The subject of this entry is one T cell receptor beta chain. The antigen is not known. The PCR employed 60 Vbeta primers together with 13 Jbeta primers. The repertoire was sequenced with immunoSEQ multiplex PCR; TCRdb's copy has only in-frame clones and lacks some. This sample carries about 160,000 clones, just under 80% of them seen once, and the ten largest clones take around a tenth. The sample comes from a study of cytomegalovirus exposure and HLA in healthy donors. Findings and caveats of the study: Most sequenced TCRs were rare (though some public TCRs occurred in many donors).

With V trimmed by 6 bases and J by 5 bases, 12 bases remained unmatched. The CDR3 covers 16 residues. Per germline, CDR1 LNHDA and CDR2 SQIVND (reference sequence). The rearrangement links TRBV19 to TRBJ1-5; TRBD1 agrees at 8 bases. The specimen sequenced was PBMCs. The clonotype originates from a young man in good health and CMV-seropositive. CDR3 loop: CASRGSGQGFHQPQHF. For the CDR3, the DNA is TGTGCCAGTAGGGGGTCAGGACAGGGTTTTCATCAGCCCCAGCATTTT.